One and the same sample provided the 23 T cell receptor beta chains below, sequenced in a study of OX40 agonist ivuxolimab in advanced cancers. Preparation of the library involved the immunoSEQ multiplex PCR assay. TCRdb mirrors the immuneACCESS table, restricted to in-frame sequences. Some clones are absent from its copies; in checked studies, under half trace to an unresolved V gene, and the reason for the others is unknown. Here the sample has fewer than 50,000 clones; roughly 90% occur a single time. The ten largest clones take up approximately 9.6% of the sample. The specimen comprised CD4+ or CD8+ T cells sorted from blood, sampled in a trial of the OX40 agonist ivuxolimab. Receptors originate from an adult with an advanced solid tumor such as melanoma, head and neck, liver or kidney cancer.

The V call is TRBV7-3, the J call TRBJ2-7; D not resolved. The CDR3 is made up of 12 amino acids. V lost 5 bases, J lost 1 base, and 6 bases lay in between. The germline V gene encodes CDR1 SGHTA and CDR2 FQGTGA. The CDR3: CASSPRSYEQYV. CDR3 DNA: TGTGCCAGCAGCCCTCGGTCCTACGAGCAGTACGTC.

The chain links TRBV19 to TRBJ2-5; D perhaps matches TRBD2 (6 bases). From germline, CDR1 is LNHDA and CDR2 SQIVND (reference sequence). Trimming stripped 1 base from V and 3 bases from J, with 6 bases between. The CDR3 extends over 13 amino acids. The CDR3 here is CASSIAGEETQYF. The DNA for the CDR3 is TGTGCCAGTAGTATAGCGGGAGAAGAGACCCAGTACTTC.

The table lists this clone with a count of one. The chain recombines TRBV27 with TRBJ1-5; D is possibly TRBD1 (6 bases). Germline V gene sequence: CDR1 MNHEY, CDR2 SMNVEV (reference sequence). The CDR3 has 12 residues. CDR3 DNA: TGTGCTTCCAGGGCCAGGGGTCAGCCCCAGCATTTT. It codes for CASRARGQPQHF.

The chain recombines TRBV6-5 with TRBJ2-1; possible D gene TRBD2, 6 bases. Germline V lookup: CDR1 MNHEY, CDR2 SVGAGI. The CDR3 has 15 amino acids. V lost 2 bases and J 6 bases, leaving 14 bases between the germline ends. CDR3 residues: CASSYRAGTFNEQFF. The CDR3 bases are TGTGCCAGCAGTTACAGGGCGGGAACGTTCAATGAGCAGTTCTTC.

In its sample, this clone was seen once. The chain joins TRBV6-5 to TRBJ1-2, with D unclear. The germline V gene has CDR1 MNHEY and CDR2 SVGAGI. The CDR3 has 16 residues. The ends were cut back, 2 bases at V and 3 bases at J, with 16 bases in the middle. The CDR3 nucleotides are TGTGCCAGCAGTTACCGGACTCCGGCTGGATACTATGGCTACACCTTC. It translates to CASSYRTPAGYYGYTF.

The chain uses TRBV28 and TRBJ2-1; D gene uncertain. The CDR3 extends over 12 amino acids. CDR1 and CDR2 from the germline V gene are MDHEN and SYDVKM. The germline V and J ends were trimmed by 2 bases and 6 bases, with 5 bases remaining between them. This CDR3 reads CASSLRLNEQFF. CDR3 in DNA: TGTGCCAGCAGTTTAAGACTCAATGAGCAGTTCTTC.

The chain is built from TRBV14 and TRBJ2-1; D gene uncertain. V was pared by 1 base and J by 3 bases, with 4 bases between. The germline CDR1 and CDR2 sequences are SGHDN and FVKESK. This CDR3 spans 13 amino acids. The CDR3 region has the DNA TGTGCCAGCAGCCAAGCATTCTACAATGAGCAGTTCTTC. Translating it yields CASSQAFYNEQFF.

The rearrangement links TRBV16 to TRBJ1-2; no reliable D call. The CDR3 is 12 residues long. V shed 4 bases and J shed 4 bases, with 7 bases lying between them. Looked up from germline, CDR1 is KGHSY and CDR2 is FQNENV. The CDR3 bases are TGTGCCAGCAGCCCATCAGGCTATGGCTACACCTTC. Translating gives CASSPSGYGYTF.

In DNA, the CDR3 is TGTGCCAGCAGCTTAAACAGGGGGCAGGGAGATACGCAGTATTTT. This gives the protein CASSLNRGQGDTQYF. V is TRBV5-6 and J is TRBJ2-3; 9 positions match TRBD1. Trimming removed 2 bases from V and 5 bases from J; junction bases left unmatched: 6. Germline CDR1 is SGHDT and CDR2 is YYEEEE. The CDR3 is 15 residues long.

The chain combines TRBV29-1 with TRBJ2-3; D gene uncertain. Trimming left V 3 bases short and J 3 bases short, with 4 bases between. The CDR3 has 11 residues. Germline V gene sequence: CDR1 SQVTM, CDR2 ANQGSEA. The CDR3 loop is CSVEVTDTQYF. As DNA, the CDR3 is TGCAGCGTTGAGGTAACAGATACGCAGTATTTT.

The V call is TRBV27, the J call TRBJ2-5; 13 bases are a match to TRBD2. The CDR3 length is 14 residues. V dropped 5 bases and J dropped 6; count of bases not matched to a gene: 3. CDR1 is MNHEY and CDR2 is SMNVEV in the germline V gene (reference sequence). The CDR3 is CASSPGTSGKTQYF. DNA of the CDR3: TGTGCCAGCAGTCCAGGGACTAGCGGGAAGACCCAGTACTTC.

V gene TRBV19 combines with J gene TRBJ1-1; TRBD1 is a possible D gene (5 bases). Germline V gene sequence: CDR1 LNHDA, CDR2 SQIVND (reference sequence). V was cut by 6 bases and J by 0 bases, with 17 bases left in between. This CDR3 is built from 16 residues. The CDR3 spells CASRRGEEDVNTEAFF. CDR3 coding DNA: TGTGCCAGTAGACGGGGGGAGGAAGACGTGAACACTGAAGCTTTCTTT.

This chain connects TRBV11-2 to TRBJ2-3, with TRBD2 matching 10 bases. The CDR3 length is 15 residues. Trimming cost V 4 bases and J 6 bases; bases outside gene matches: 7. Germline lookup yields CDR1 SGHAT and CDR2 FQNNGV. CDR3 DNA sequence: TGTGCCAGCAGCTACAGCGGGAGGGCCGTGGATACGCAGTATTTT. Its translation is CASSYSGRAVDTQYF.

This chain links TRBV4-3 with TRBJ2-3, with 8 bases that match TRBD2. J was trimmed by 0 bases and V by 4 bases; bases with no gene match: 0. CDR3 length equals 14 residues. CDR1 is LGHNA and CDR2 is YSLEER in the germline V gene. CDR3 in DNA: TGCGCCAGCAGCCCGGGAGGGAGCACAGATACGCAGTATTTT. Translated, it gives CASSPGGSTDTQYF.

This chain links TRBV7-9 with TRBJ2-5; 8 nucleotides agree with TRBD2. CDR3 length equals 14 residues. Per germline, CDR1 SEHNR and CDR2 FQNEAQ (reference sequence). Trimming at V came to 3 bases and at J to 10 bases, leaving 10 bases not matched to a gene. The CDR3 sequence: CASSFGRAGADQYF. In DNA, the CDR3 is TGTGCCAGCAGCTTCGGGAGGGCCGGGGCGGACCAGTACTTC.

Regarding this clone: Only one base separates this from a far larger clonotype, so it likely reflects a read error. Other DNA sequences in the sample encode the same CDR3. The chain couples TRBV4-1 to TRBJ2-3, with D possibly being TRBD2 (6 bases). CDR1 is MGHRA and CDR2 is YSYEKL in the germline V gene. This CDR3 is 14 amino acids long. Trimming removed 0 bases from V and 6 bases from J, with 10 bases in between. The CDR3 DNA reads as TGCGCCAGCAGCCAAGATTGGGGGGTGGATACGCAGTATTTT. This codes for CASSQDWGVDTQYF.

J is TRBJ1-1 and V is TRBV2; no clear D. The ends were cut back, 2 bases at V and 1 base at J, with 5 bases in the middle. The CDR3 runs to 13 residues. Germline V gene sequence: CDR1 SNHLY, CDR2 FYNNEI. The CDR3 sequence: CASSEYRNTEAFF. DNA of the CDR3: TGTGCCAGCAGTGAATATAGGAACACTGAAGCTTTCTTT.

This chain links TRBV7-9 with TRBJ1-2, with 7 bases matching TRBD1. Germline assignment: CDR1 SEHNR and CDR2 FQNEAQ (reference sequence). Trimming took 3 bases from V and 7 from J; bases not matched to a gene: 8. The CDR3 length is 14 residues. The DNA of the CDR3 is TGTGCCAGCAGCTTGTCTGAGGGGGCGTCTGGCTACACCTTC. Protein sequence: CASSLSEGASGYTF.

The chain is built from TRBV11-2 and TRBJ2-7; D perhaps matches TRBD2 (6 bases). The germline gives CDR1 SGHAT, CDR2 FQNNGV. Trimming took 5 bases from V and 7 from J, leaving 18 bases between them. CDR3 length: 14 residues. The chain's CDR3 is CASSPYGDFPEQYV. DNA of the CDR3: TGTGCCAGCAGCCCGTACGGGGACTTTCCTGAGCAGTACGTC.

The chain has TRBV14 and TRBJ2-1; no clear D gene. Trimming cost V 3 bases and J 9 bases, with 12 bases left between them. The germline gives CDR1 SGHDN, CDR2 FVKESK. The CDR3 contains 13 residues. The CDR3 here is CASSQIAGSEQFF. CDR3 bases: TGTGCCAGCAGCCAGATCGCCGGTAGTGAGCAGTTCTTC.

The chain carries TRBV28 and TRBJ2-7; 11 positions agree with TRBD2. V gave up 6 bases and J gave up 5 bases; unmatched junction bases: 9. The CDR3 extends over 15 amino acids. Germline-derived CDR1 and CDR2 are MDHEN and SYDVKM. CDR3 loop: CASSLGTSGSHEQYF. CDR3 sequence (DNA): TGTGCCAGCAGCCTCGGTACTAGCGGGAGCCACGAGCAGTACTTC.

The rearrangement joins TRBV27 to TRBJ1-4; D perhaps matches TRBD1 (5 bases). Germline values: CDR1 MNHEY, CDR2 SMNVEV (reference sequence). The germline V and J ends were trimmed by 6 bases and 7 bases, with 18 bases remaining between them. The CDR3 is 15 residues long. The CDR3 spells CASRPYPGTREKLFF. Here the CDR3 DNA reads TGTGCCAGCAGGCCATACCCCGGGACGCGTGAAAAACTGTTTTTT.

As regards this clone: At one of its ends the junction is not consistent with the germline gene, which may arise from a read error. The chain carries TRBV13 and TRBJ1-1, with D possibly matching TRBD1 (5 bases). The CDR3 spans 12 residues. Germline values: CDR1 PRHDT, CDR2 FYEKMQ (reference sequence). The CDR3 nucleotides read TGTGCCAGCACCTTAAGGGGAACTGAAGCTTTCTTT. Amino acid sequence: CASTLRGTEAFF.